Included here is one TCR beta chain sequence, with context. Its antigen remains unidentified. Using RNA transcripts as the source, TCR beta CDR3 regions were amplified. An initial round of RT-PCR targeting the TCR CDR3 relied on the HTBI primer set. Using its own MiXCR run on the multiplex PCR reads, TCRdb lists one record per CDR3 protein. The sample has a few hundred thousand distinct CDR3 sequences, less than 20% seen once. Any patient presenting with uncontrolled infection, other autoimmune disease, pregnancy or lactation was left out. These data are taken from a study of T cells in Graves' hyperthyroidism and ophthalmopathy. Study-wide results and limits: For ophthalmopathy, model prediction preceded onset by a median about 6 months.

The clonotype comes from a woman aged 18-35 years with Graves' hyperthyroidism that later progressed to Graves' ophthalmopathy. Sequenced sample: blood.

Here the CDR3 DNA reads TGTGCCAGCAGTTCGACAGTCGGTGGTGAGCAGTTCTTC. This translates into CASSSTVGGEQFF. The rearrangement joins TRBV27 to TRBJ2-1, with D possibly TRBD1 on 5 matching bases. Trimming stripped 4 bases from V and 9 bases from J, with 13 bases between. The CDR3 consists of 13 residues. Germline CDR1 MNHEY, CDR2 SMNVEV (reference sequence).